This entry describes one TCR beta chain. What this receptor recognizes is not known. No qualities accompany the bases; no much larger clone lies one base away. Systemically healthy Caucasian individuals from Russia, 39 in total and aged roughly 6 to 90 years, were included as donors. Each donor gave about 11 milliliters of peripheral blood, drawn into EDTA-treated Vacutainer tubes. Ficoll-Paque density-gradient centrifugation was used to isolate PBMCs, with at least 7 million obtained per sample. Trizol reagent was used to extract total RNA from PBMCs, with at least 5 micrograms per sample. For every donor, flow cytometry on a PBMC aliquot measured the percentage of naive CD45RAhigh/CD27high T cells. These data come from a study of blood T cells in healthy people across ages (dated by TCRdb to between 2015 and 2017). In terms of the full investigation: Template switching captured roughly one uniquely barcoded TCR beta cDNA molecule per two T cells in model experiments. Age-related changes in TCR beta repertoire diversity were measured in the study by deep sequencing normalized with unique cDNA molecular identifiers. Donors were grouped into four age groups: young (average roughly 16 years), middle-aged (39), aged (about 60) and long-lived (just over 80). Using the same blood draw, the study looked at two additional independent replicas of 1 million unique cDNA reads for two donors, one aged 18 to 30 and the other aged 80 or older. General conclusions and limits of the study: Since profiling was done on bulk unsorted PBMCs, naive and antigen-experienced compartments could not be conclusively compared. The long-lived group showed more naive CD4+ T cells, fewer expanded clones and increased TCR diversity than the aged group, suggesting age selection. Estimates of total diversity based on one million sequenced T cells were regarded as lower bounds and as underestimates. The percentage of naive T cells measured by flow cytometry correlated strongly with observed TCR beta diversity. Observed TCR beta diversity per million T cells fell roughly linearly with age, and a significant reduction was already apparent by age around 39. The CMV infection status of donors was not known, potentially confounding age-related changes in expanded clonotypes.

Library prep was done by 5' RACE. The reads were generated on an Illumina HiSeq 2500. The second PCR ran for about 7 to 11 cycles and used a J-beta primer mix along with a sample-barcoded 5' primer. A unique molecular identifier was introduced onto each TCR beta cDNA molecule by a template-switch 5' adaptor carrying 12 random nucleotides. At least 3 million CDR3-containing paired-end reads were obtained from each sample. All of the RNA was converted into first-strand cDNA using the Mint cDNA synthesis kit, with a TRBC-specific oligonucleotide serving as the primer. Following uracil-DNA glycosylase treatment, all cDNA underwent a first 18-cycle PCR with the universal primers M1SS and BC2_uni_R. In the paper's pipeline: Normalization of each sample was performed by random selection of 1 million high-quality reads, each carrying a distinct molecular identifier. Reads sharing molecular identifiers were discarded rather than binned into consensus sequences. CDR3 identification, clonotype clustering and error correction used MiTCR with a Q25 quality threshold and the strictest error-elimination algorithm. A nonparametric unseen species model with Euler transformation was used to estimate a lower bound on total TCR beta diversity. The raw public reads went through TCRdb reprocessing: fastp at Q25, MiXCR clone calling, in-frame beta chains kept. Rows with one shared CDR3 protein collapse into an entry with the most common genes and DNA. These V and J calls derive from TCRdb rather than the authors' analysis. For this sample there are some 800,000 distinct CDR3 sequences; more than 20% appear just once. 3.7% of the sample rests with the top ten.

The same sample was also studied in work on T cells of mothers and their children. As noted in the second study: Donors were nine systemically healthy Caucasian individuals: three mothers and their six children. cDNA synthesis consumed the entire amount of extracted RNA, loaded at approximately 1.6 ug RNA in each 15 ul reaction. Sample barcodes and 2-4 random nucleotides were added via the M1S primer in the second PCR. Over 10 million TCR beta CDR3 reads came from each mother, compared with about 3 million reads from each child. In both related and unrelated pairs, thymic selection shapes the output of TCR recombination in a similar way, with inherited differences having only a minor effect. Normalized repertoire overlap in related mother-child pairs was always slightly higher than in unrelated mother-child pairs, but the difference was never significant. No persistent microchimeric T cell clones were detected, at a sensitivity of roughly 93 clones per million clonotypes. Deep NGS was used in the study to compare the TCR beta repertoires of mothers and children and to look for features that separate related mother-child pairs from unrelated individuals. Mothers averaged roughly 36 +/- 4 years of age and children averaged roughly 10 +/- 4 years. After adapter ligation with NEBNext reagents, the libraries were sequenced on Illumina HiSeq 2000 with 100+100 nt paired-end reads. To avoid cross-contamination, the mother libraries and the child libraries were prepared a month apart and sequenced in separate runs. Between roughly 450,000 and 2,200,000 distinct TCR beta clonotypes were identified per donor. Naive TCR beta clonotypes were estimated from low-frequency clonotypes matched to each donor's FACS-determined naive share, without sorting.

The specimen was blood. This TCR derives from a boy between 10 and 17 years old in good health.

The CDR3 reads as follows: CASSYDRGFALHF. In nucleotide form, the sequence is TGTGCCAGCAGTTACGACAGAGGATTCGCCCTCCACTTT. The chain is assembled from TRBV6-2 or TRBV6-3 and TRBJ1-6; the best D guess is TRBD1, with 5 bases matching. V drops 2 bases and J drops 14 bases, leaving 13 bases in between. The germline V gene supplies CDR1 MNHEY and CDR2 SVGEGT. From its cysteine to its phenylalanine, the CDR3 spans 13 amino acids. Only CDR3 DNA remains: 39 bases, in frame from the first base.